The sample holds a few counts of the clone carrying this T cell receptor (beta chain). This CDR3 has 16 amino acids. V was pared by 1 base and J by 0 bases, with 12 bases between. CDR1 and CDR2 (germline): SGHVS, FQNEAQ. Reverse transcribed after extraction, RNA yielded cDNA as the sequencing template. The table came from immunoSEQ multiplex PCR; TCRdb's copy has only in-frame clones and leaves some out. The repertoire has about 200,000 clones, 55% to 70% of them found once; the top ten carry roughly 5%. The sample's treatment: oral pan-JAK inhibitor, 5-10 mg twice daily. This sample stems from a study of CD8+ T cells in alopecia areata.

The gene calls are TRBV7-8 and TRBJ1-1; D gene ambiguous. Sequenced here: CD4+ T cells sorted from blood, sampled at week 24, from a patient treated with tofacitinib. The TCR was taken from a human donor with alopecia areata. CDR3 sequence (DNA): TGTGCCAGCAGCTTAGGCCTAGGGCAGATGAACACTGAAGCTTTCTTT. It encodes CASSLGLGQMNTEAFF.